The rows below give T cell receptor beta chains drawn from one sample of a study of T cells after yellow fever vaccination. TCRdb itself ran the 5' RACE reads through MiXCR, one entry per CDR3 protein. The sample contains about 210,000 distinct CDR3 sequences, over 6.5% of which appear only once. This specimen was CD4+ T cells sorted from PBMCs, taken on the day of the yellow fever booster vaccination. These receptors were obtained from a man aged 25-40 years who received the YFV17D yellow fever vaccine. Each CDR3 is given with its conserved first and last residue. Each record gives: D gene, V gene, J gene, clone size, CDR3 DNA, CDR3 protein. D genes are given only for firm matches. Clone size is stated in some rows and not others, as once, few, many or a class when expanded.

D: NA
V: TRBV5-1
J: TRBJ2-2
size: many
DNA: TGTGCCAGCAGCTTAGGTGCCGGGGAGCTGTTTTTT
CDR3: CASSLGAGELFF

D: NA
V: TRBV7-2
J: TRBJ2-7
size: NA
DNA: TGTGCCAGCAGCTTTTACGGGACTGTCTACGAGCAGTACTTC
CDR3: CASSFYGTVYEQYF

D: TRBD1
V: TRBV7-2
J: TRBJ2-7
size: many
DNA: TGTGCCAGCAGCATCACCGGGACAGGGTACGAGCAGTACTTC
CDR3: CASSITGTGYEQYF

D: TRBD1
V: TRBV19
J: TRBJ2-1
size: many
DNA: TGTGCCAGTAGCAGACAGGGGTCACCCTACAATGAGCAGTTCTTC
CDR3: CASSRQGSPYNEQFF

D: NA
V: TRBV20-1
J: TRBJ2-1
size: few
DNA: TGCAGTGCCTCGCCTAACAACAATGAGCAGTTCTTC
CDR3: CSASPNNNEQFF

D: TRBD1
V: TRBV5-1
J: TRBJ1-4
size: many
DNA: TGCGCCAGTTTGGACAGGCTGAATGAAAAACTGTTTTTT
CDR3: CASLDRLNEKLFF

D: TRBD1
V: TRBV7-8
J: TRBJ2-7
size: few
DNA: TGTGCCAGCAGCTTAGCCCGGACAGGGAACGAGCAGTACTTC
CDR3: CASSLARTGNEQYF

D: NA
V: TRBV30
J: TRBJ1-6
size: NA
DNA: TGTGCCTGTACCAGGGGCCCGAGCTCCTATAATTCACCCCTCCACTTT
CDR3: CACTRGPSSYNSPLHF

D: TRBD1
V: TRBV18
J: TRBJ2-4
size: few
DNA: TGTGCCAGCTCACCAGGACAGGCTTTAGCCAAAAACATTCAGTACTTC
CDR3: CASSPGQALAKNIQYF

D: NA
V: TRBV20-1
J: TRBJ2-1
size: NA
DNA: TGCAGTGCTTCCGGGACTTTCCGATCTGAGCAGTTCTTC
CDR3: CSASGTFRSEQFF

D: NA
V: TRBV7-3
J: TRBJ2-6
size: few
DNA: TGTGCCAGCAGCCCCCAGCTCTCTGGGGCCAACGTCCTGACTTTC
CDR3: CASSPQLSGANVLTF

D: NA
V: TRBV5-1
J: TRBJ2-2
size: NA
DNA: TGCGTCAGCAGCTTGGGGGACGGACTGAACACCGGGGAGCTGTTTTTT
CDR3: CVSSLGDGLNTGELFF

D: TRBD1
V: TRBV7-6
J: TRBJ2-1
size: many
DNA: TGTGCCAGCAGTCCTGCCCGGTCCGGGACAGCTAACAATGAGCAGTTCTTC
CDR3: CASSPARSGTANNEQFF

D: NA
V: TRBV12-3/TRBV12-4
J: TRBJ2-5
size: many
DNA: TGTGCCAGCAGTTTTGGTGGATTGCAAGAGACCCAGTACTTC
CDR3: CASSFGGLQETQYF

D: NA
V: TRBV20-1
J: TRBJ1-6
size: NA
DNA: TGCAGTGCTATGATCGGGACGATGAATTCACCCCTCCACTTT
CDR3: CSAMIGTMNSPLHF

D: NA
V: TRBV20-1
J: TRBJ2-1
size: many
DNA: TGCAGTGCTAGTACGGGAGTAGATGAGCAGTTCTTC
CDR3: CSASTGVDEQFF

D: TRBD2
V: TRBV12-3/TRBV12-4
J: TRBJ2-5
size: many
DNA: TGTGCCAGCAGTTCAATACTAGCGGGAGGCCAAGAGACCCAGTACTTC
CDR3: CASSSILAGGQETQYF

D: NA
V: TRBV7-2
J: TRBJ1-6
size: few
DNA: TGTGCCAGCAGCCCGGGACGGATTAATTCACCCCTCCACTTT
CDR3: CASSPGRINSPLHF

D: NA
V: TRBV5-1
J: TRBJ1-6
size: NA
DNA: TGCGCCAGCAGCTTGGAAAGGGTAGAAAATAATTCACCCCTCCACTTT
CDR3: CASSLERVENNSPLHF

D: NA
V: TRBV7-7
J: TRBJ2-5
size: NA
DNA: TGTGCTAGCAGCCACACCCCGGGGCAGCCACACGAGACCCAGTACTTC
CDR3: CASSHTPGQPHETQYF

D: NA
V: TRBV12-3/TRBV12-4
J: TRBJ1-5
size: few
DNA: TGTGCCAGCAGTGCATCCGGGAGTCAGCCCCAGCATTTT
CDR3: CASSASGSQPQHF

D: TRBD1
V: TRBV12-3/TRBV12-4
J: TRBJ2-7
size: NA
DNA: TGTGCCAGCAGACAACAGGGGTTAGTCGGCGAGCAGTACTTC
CDR3: CASRQQGLVGEQYF

D: NA
V: TRBV9
J: TRBJ2-1
size: many
DNA: TGTGCCAGCAGCCCGGGAACGTTAACGGGGTACAATGAGCAGTTCTTC
CDR3: CASSPGTLTGYNEQFF

D: TRBD1
V: TRBV30
J: TRBJ2-7
size: NA
DNA: TGTGCCTGGAGTGTCAGGGGGATCGAGCAGTACTTC
CDR3: CAWSVRGIEQYF

D: NA
V: TRBV7-9
J: TRBJ2-3
size: NA
DNA: TGTGCCAGCACCGAGTGGAGTGATACAGATACGCAGTATTTT
CDR3: CASTEWSDTDTQYF

D: TRBD1
V: TRBV20-1
J: TRBJ2-7
size: NA
DNA: TGCAGTGCCATAACAGGGGGCACCTTTTACGAGCAGTACTTC
CDR3: CSAITGGTFYEQYF

D: NA
V: TRBV18
J: TRBJ2-4
size: many
DNA: TGTGCCAGCTCAATTGTAGTACGGCGGGACATTCAGTACTTC
CDR3: CASSIVVRRDIQYF